The clone carrying this T cell receptor beta chain was seen at least ten times. Antigen unknown. One end of the junction varies from germline; a read error may be responsible. Individual cDNA molecules each received unique molecular identifiers attached to them. TCRdb re-called the 5' RACE reads through MiXCR, storing one row per CDR3 protein. This table has tens of thousands of distinct CDR3 sequences, about 13% appearing once. The data were taken from a study of early T cells in non-severe SARS-CoV-2 infection. Germline CDR1 is SGHNT and CDR2 is YENEEA. The CDR3 loop spans 11 amino acids. Study results and caveats: VDJdb-based matching was biased toward anti-spike CD8 responses and missed private and CD4 specificities.

The sequenced sample consisted of whole blood. The TCR originated in an adult who was a healthcare worker with PCR-confirmed SARS-CoV-2 infection or an uninfected control (not recorded which). The chain couples TRBV11-3 to TRBJ2-7; possibly TRBD1 for D (5 bases). CDR3 in amino acids: CASSLDLRTSF. CDR3 DNA: TGTGCCAGCAGCTTAGATCTGCGGACAAGCTTC. The full variable domain, its missing parts supplied by reference TRBV11-3 and TRBJ2-7, is EAGVVQSPRYKIIEKKQPVAFWCNPISGHNTLYWYLQNLGQGPELLIRYENEEAVDDSQLPKDRFSAERLKGVDSTLKIQPAELGDSAVYLCASSLDLRTSFGPGTRLTVT.